Below, 24 T cell receptor beta chains from the same sample are listed, as sequenced in a study of tissue T cells after allogeneic stem cell transplantation. Assay used: immunoSEQ multiplex PCR; TCRdb lists only in-frame clones, some missing. This sample carries about 2,500 clones, approximately 62% of them seen once, and the ten largest clones take roughly 4%. The sequencing sample was made of gut tissue. The receptors were sampled from a female BALB/c mouse in good health. The mouse line has the MHC haplotype H2-d.

Comments on this clone: Any gene name here is a mouse gene name. The read terminates 1 residue before the CDR3 end, so the remaining end is supplied by the germline J gene. The genes are TRBV13-2 and TRBJ2-1, with D unclear. V was clipped by 0 bases and J by 4 bases, with 8 bases between them. The CDR3 has 14 amino acids. Germline V CDR1 and CDR2: NNHNN, SYGAGS (reference sequence). The DNA read from the CDR3 is TGTGCCAGCGGTGATGCTGAACAATATGCTGAGCAGTTC. Encoded protein: CASGDAEQYAEQF. The CDR3 reads in full as CASGDAEQYAEQFF.

A word on this clone: Mouse germline and gene names are used. Sequencing ends 1 residue short of the CDR3 end; the germline J gene provides the rest. The V and J genes are TRBV29 and TRBJ2-5; D is perhaps TRBD1 (5 bases). The V end lost 6 bases, the J end lost 0 bases, and 7 bases lay between the germline ends. Germline lookup yields CDR1 MSHET and CDR2 SYDVDS. The CDR3 runs to 13 residues. This CDR3 is CASRDSNQDTQYF. The sequenced CDR3 bases are TGTGCTAGCAGAGACAGTAACCAAGACACCCAGTAC.

In regard to this clone: Gene names and germline match the mouse. The sequenced fragment ends 1 residue before the CDR3 boundary, so the rest is inferred from the germline J gene. J is TRBJ2-5 and V is TRBV13-2; 8 bases are shared with TRBD1. Trimming took 3 bases from V and 5 from J; bases not matched to a gene: 5. The CDR3 is 14 residues long. Germline CDR1 NNHNN, CDR2 SYGAGS (reference sequence). Partial CDR3 DNA: TGTGCCAGCGGTGTGGGGACAGGTTTAGACACCCAGTAC. It is translated as CASGVGTGLDTQY. In full, the CDR3 is CASGVGTGLDTQYF.

On this clone: Mouse gene names apply. The read terminates 1 residue before the CDR3 end, so the remaining end is supplied by the germline J gene. The chain couples TRBV13-3 to TRBJ1-1; TRBD1 agrees at 8 bases. The V gene's germline CDR1 is NNHDY and CDR2 SYVADS. Trimming at V came to 5 bases and at J to 1 base, leaving 1 base not matched to a gene. The CDR3 is made up of 13 amino acids. CDR3 DNA, as far as it was read: TGTGCCAGCAGACAGGGGGGAAACACAGAAGTCTTC. Translation: CASRQGGNTEVF. The full CDR3 sequence reads CASRQGGNTEVFF.

Worth noting for this clone: Gene names follow the mouse nomenclature. The DNA read from the CDR3 is TGTGGTGCTTTCAACACCGGGCAGCTCTAC. Protein sequence: CGAFNTGQLY. The CDR3 reads in full as CGAFNTGQLYF. V is TRBV20 and J is TRBJ2-2; D is uncertain. The sequence runs out 1 residue before the end of the CDR3; the remainder is reconstructed from the germline J gene. The germline CDR1 and CDR2 sequences are GFQATS and STVNSAI. The CDR3 is made up of 11 amino acids. The ends were cut back, 5 bases at V and 2 bases at J, with 3 bases in the middle.

As concerns this clone: Genes here carry mouse names. The sequence runs out 1 residue before the end of the CDR3; the remainder is reconstructed from the germline J gene. Distinct nucleotide sequences in the sample also encode this CDR3. The V gene is TRBV13-1, the J gene TRBJ2-2, with TRBD2 identical over 8 bases. Trimming took 0 bases from V and 5 from J; bases not matched to a gene: 0. The CDR3 length is 14 residues. CDR1 NSHNY and CDR2 SYGAGN come from the germline V gene. The CDR3 bases that were read are TGTGCCAGCAGTGATGCTGGGGGGACCGGGCAGCTCTAC. It yields the protein CASSDAGGTGQLY. The entire CDR3 protein is CASSDAGGTGQLYF.

Remarks on this clone: Mouse gene names and germline throughout. The read comes to an end 1 residue before the CDR3 does, leaving the germline J gene to fill in the end. The chain combines TRBV1 with TRBJ2-2; D gene ambiguous. This CDR3 spans 13 amino acids. Germline V gene sequence: CDR1 NSQYPW, CDR2 LRSPGD (reference sequence). The germline V and J ends were trimmed by 3 bases and 1 base, with 3 bases remaining between them. This chain's CDR3 is CTCSARNTGQLYF. The sequenced part of the CDR3 DNA is TGCACCTGCAGTGCCAGAAACACCGGGCAGCTCTAC.

Regarding this clone: Gene and germline names: mouse. CDR3 region: CASSSDWGVAETLYF. The sequenced CDR3 bases are TGTGCCAGCAGCTCCGACTGGGGGGTTGCAGAAACGCTGTAT. This chain joins TRBV4 and TRBJ2-3; 10 nucleotides agree with TRBD2. The sequenced fragment ends 1 residue before the CDR3 boundary, so the rest is inferred from the germline J gene. The J segment lost 2 bases and the V segment lost 4 bases, leaving 3 bases of the junction unmatched. Germline-derived CDR1 and CDR2 are LGHDT and YNNKQL (reference sequence). The length of the CDR3 is 15 residues.

In regard to this clone: Gene labels here are mouse ones. The read ends 1 residue before the CDR3 terminus; that terminus is restored from the germline J gene. The rearrangement joins TRBV20 to TRBJ1-1, with 7 bases fitting TRBD1. Germline V gene data show CDR1 as GFQATS and CDR2 as STVNSAI. The V gene end was trimmed by 5 bases and the J gene end by 8 bases; junction bases not matched to a gene: 2. This CDR3 comprises 10 residues. The DNA read from the CDR3 is TGTGGTGCTCTGGACAGGGAAGTCTTC. It codes for CGALDREVF. The full CDR3 reads CGALDREVFF.

Regarding this clone: Gene names are mouse gene names. The CDR3 end lies 1 residue beyond the end of the read and is filled in from the germline J gene. V is TRBV4 and J is TRBJ1-6; 7 bases are shared with TRBD1. TRBJ1-6 is an ORF; its function is uncertain. The CDR3 has 14 amino acids. The ends lost 6 bases at V and 6 bases at J; junction bases unmatched: 5. The germline CDR1 and CDR2 sequences are LGHDT and YNNKQL (reference sequence). The sequenced CDR3 bases are TGTGCCAGCAGAACAGGGGCCCTTAATTCGCCCCTCTAC. Translated: CASRTGALNSPLY. The CDR3 reads in full as CASRTGALNSPLYF.

Regarding this clone: All gene names here are mouse names. The read halts 1 residue ahead of the CDR3 end, with the missing end drawn from the germline J gene. This chain links TRBV1 with TRBJ1-1; the D is unclear. V lost 4 bases to trimming and J lost 0 bases, with 3 bases between them. Germline lookup yields CDR1 NSQYPW and CDR2 LRSPGD (reference sequence). This CDR3 spans 12 amino acids. The DNA read from the CDR3 is TGCACCTGCAGTGACACAAACACAGAAGTCTTC. This sequence encodes CTCSDTNTEVF. The CDR3 reads in full as CTCSDTNTEVFF.

This clone was detected a few times. Genes and germline are mouse. The CDR3 DNA, read in part, is TGTGCCAGCAGCCAAGCAGGGTCCTATGAACAGTAC. Amino acid sequence: CASSQAGSYEQY. The complete CDR3 protein is CASSQAGSYEQYF. The V call is TRBV2, the J call TRBJ2-7; D possibly corresponds to TRBD1 (5 bases). Read coverage stops 1 residue before the CDR3 terminus; the germline J gene supplies the remainder. The CDR3 runs 13 residues. Germline V gene data show CDR1 as LGHNA and CDR2 as YSYQKL. The V gene lost 1 base and the J gene lost 1 base, with 5 bases spanning the gap.

A word on this clone: Genes and germline are mouse. Read coverage stops 1 residue before the CDR3 terminus; the germline J gene supplies the remainder. The V and J genes are TRBV5 and TRBJ1-1; D is undetermined. The CDR3 is made up of 12 amino acids. Trimming took off 1 base at V and 0 bases at J, with 0 bases between the two ends. Germline CDR1 is LGHNA and CDR2 is YNLKQL (reference sequence). CDR3 in amino acids: CASSQANTEVFF. The CDR3 bases that were read are TGTGCCAGCAGCCAAGCAAACACAGAAGTCTTC.

Turning to this clone: These gene names are mouse names. The DNA ends 1 residue before the CDR3 does, and the rest of the CDR3 is filled in from the germline J gene. The rearrangement links TRBV5 to TRBJ2-1, with 7 bases identical to TRBD2. The CDR3 extends over 13 amino acids. The J segment lost 4 bases and the V segment lost 3 bases, leaving 0 bases of the junction unmatched. Germline CDR1 reads LGHNA; CDR2 reads YNLKQL (reference sequence). The CDR3 protein is CASSQTGYAEQFF. The CDR3 bases that were read are TGTGCCAGCAGCCAGACTGGGTATGCTGAGCAGTTC.

In the case of this clone: Mouse gene names and germline throughout. The sequence runs out 1 residue before the end of the CDR3; the remainder is reconstructed from the germline J gene. This chain uses TRBV5 with TRBJ1-4, with D tentatively TRBD1 (6 bases). The germline V and J ends were trimmed by 4 bases and 3 bases, with 9 bases remaining between them. Germline CDR1 and CDR2: LGHNA and YNLKQL (reference sequence). The CDR3 spans 14 residues. Partial CDR3 DNA: TGTGCCAGCAGCCCCGGGGGCGCCAACGAAAGATTATTT. Translating gives CASSPGGANERLF. The entire CDR3 protein is CASSPGGANERLFF.

The table lists this clone with a count of one. Gene names and germline match the mouse. The CDR3 goes on 1 residue after the read ends, and that part is filled in from the germline J gene. This sequence joins TRBV19 and TRBJ2-1; D is uncertain. V gave up 0 bases and J gave up 0 bases, with 7 bases separating them. The CDR3 is 15 amino acids. Per germline, CDR1 FNHDT and CDR2 SITEND (reference sequence). The CDR3 reads CASSIATYNYAEQFF. The CDR3 bases that were read are TGTGCCAGCAGTATAGCCACATATAACTATGCTGAGCAGTTC. The full variable domain, its missing parts supplied by reference TRBV19 and TRBJ2-1, is GGIITQTPKFLIGQEGQKLTLKCQQNFNHDTMYWYRQDSGKGLRLIYYSITENDLQKGDLSEGYDASREKKSSFSLTVTSAQKNEMAVFLCASSIATYNYAEQFFGPGTRLTVL.

Remarks on this clone: The gene names here belong to mouse. The read falls 1 residue short of the CDR3 end, and the missing part is taken from the germline J gene. The genes are TRBV1 and TRBJ2-7, with 8 bases that match TRBD1. The CDR3 is 12 residues long. Trimming at V came to 3 bases and at J to 6 bases, leaving 1 base not matched to a gene. Germline V gene lookup returns CDR1 NSQYPW and CDR2 LRSPGD (reference sequence). The CDR3 sequence is CTCSAQGAEQYF. CDR3 bases read: TGCACCTGCAGTGCTCAGGGGGCTGAACAGTAC.

This clone appeared a few times. Each gene name is a mouse one. From the germline J gene comes the end of the CDR3, since the read stops 1 residue before it. This chain uses TRBV13-3 with TRBJ1-3, with TRBD1 as a possible D gene (6 bases). There are 16 residues in the CDR3. CDR1 is NNHDY and CDR2 is SYVADS in the germline V gene. Trimming stripped 0 bases from V and 0 bases from J, with 10 bases between. This chain's CDR3 is CASSDARDNSGNTLYF. The sequenced CDR3 bases are TGTGCCAGCAGTGATGCCAGGGACAATTCTGGAAATACGCTCTAT.

Worth noting for this clone: Gene names are mouse gene names. The sequenced CDR3 bases are TGTGCCAGCAGTATTCCGGGGGCCACCTTGTAC. This codes for CASSIPGATLY. From start to end, the CDR3 is CASSIPGATLYF. This chain links TRBV19 with TRBJ2-4, with D perhaps matching TRBD1 or TRBD2 (6 bases each). The CDR3 end falls 1 residue outside the read, so it is completed with the germline J gene. Between the trimmed V and J ends, which lost 2 bases and 8 bases, there was a span of 9 bases. CDR3 length: 12 amino acids. Germline lookup yields CDR1 FNHDT and CDR2 SITEND (reference sequence).

This clone has just a few counts. The gene names given are mouse names. The read comes to an end 1 residue before the CDR3 does, leaving the germline J gene to fill in the end. J is TRBJ2-1 and V is TRBV13-3; 9 nucleotides match TRBD2. The V segment lost 1 base and the J segment 5 bases; nucleotides outside the gene matches: 1. Germline-derived CDR1 and CDR2 are NNHDY and SYVADS. The CDR3 is 14 residues long. Partial CDR3 DNA: TGTGCCAGCAGTGATACTGGGGGGAATGCTGAGCAGTTC. It translates to CASSDTGGNAEQF. From start to end, the CDR3 is CASSDTGGNAEQFF.

This clone occurred a few times. The gene names here belong to mouse. The sequence runs out 1 residue before the end of the CDR3; the remainder is reconstructed from the germline J gene. The chain carries TRBV19 and TRBJ1-4, with 11 bases fitting TRBD1. Per germline, CDR1 FNHDT and CDR2 SITEND (reference sequence). Germline trimming cut 4 bases from V and 3 bases from J; bases unmatched to any gene: 5. The CDR3 spans 16 residues. Partial CDR3 DNA: TGTGCCAGCAGTCCTCCGGGACAGGGGGCCAACGAAAGATTATTT. It yields the protein CASSPPGQGANERLF. The complete CDR3 protein is CASSPPGQGANERLFF.

This clone was observed a few times. Gene names and germline match the mouse. Read sequence stops 1 residue before the CDR3 end, and the germline J gene provides the missing end. The gene calls are TRBV3 and TRBJ2-7; TRBD1 aligns across 9 bases. The V gene's germline CDR1 is SNHLY and CDR2 FYNGKV (reference sequence). V lost 5 bases, J lost 3 bases, and 5 bases stayed unmatched. This CDR3 spans 14 amino acids. The covered CDR3 bases are TGTGCCAGCAGCCTAGAGACAGGGGGCTATGAACAGTAC. Translating it yields CASSLETGGYEQY. From start to end, the CDR3 is CASSLETGGYEQYF.

As for this clone: Gene names are mouse gene names. The read ends 1 residue shy of where the CDR3 ends; the end is completed using the germline J gene. The chain links TRBV26 to TRBJ1-6, with TRBD1 as a possible D gene (5 bases). TRBJ1-6 is treated as an ORF (open reading frame) with a function not yet certain. The CDR3 spans 15 residues. Germline lookup yields CDR1 KGHPV and CDR2 FQNQEV (reference sequence). V lost 4 bases to trimming and J lost 0 bases, with 7 bases between them. This chain's CDR3 is CASSPGLSYNSPLYF. The part of the CDR3 DNA that was read is TGTGCCAGCAGTCCAGGGCTTTCCTATAATTCGCCCCTCTAC.

With regard to this clone: The genes are named according to mouse. The read terminates 1 residue ahead of where the CDR3 ends, so the germline J gene completes it. This chain uses TRBV1 with TRBJ2-1, with TRBD2 matching over 12 bases. The CDR3 contains 16 residues. Germline lookup yields CDR1 NSQYPW and CDR2 LRSPGD (reference sequence). J was trimmed by 3 bases and V by 3 bases; bases with no gene match: 3. CDR3 DNA (partial): TGCACCTGCAGTGCCGACTGGGGGGGCGCCTATGCTGAGCAGTTC. This encodes CTCSADWGGAYAEQF. The CDR3, in full, reads CTCSADWGGAYAEQFF.